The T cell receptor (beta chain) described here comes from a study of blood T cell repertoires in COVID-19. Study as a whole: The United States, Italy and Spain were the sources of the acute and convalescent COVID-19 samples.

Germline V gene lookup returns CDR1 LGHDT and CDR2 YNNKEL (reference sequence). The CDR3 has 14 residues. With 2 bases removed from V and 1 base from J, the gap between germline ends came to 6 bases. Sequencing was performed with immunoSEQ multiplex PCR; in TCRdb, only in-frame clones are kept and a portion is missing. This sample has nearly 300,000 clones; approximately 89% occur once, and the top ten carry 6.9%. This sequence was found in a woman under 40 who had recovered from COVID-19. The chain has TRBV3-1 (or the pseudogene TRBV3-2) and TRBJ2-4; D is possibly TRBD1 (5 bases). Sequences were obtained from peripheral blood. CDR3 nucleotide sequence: TGTGCCAGCAGCCAAAAGGGGGCCAAAAACATTCAGTACTTC. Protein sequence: CASSQKGAKNIQYF.